Listed here are 22 T cell receptor beta chains from one sample, sequenced in a study of cytomegalovirus exposure and HLA in healthy donors. Amplification used 60 Vbeta primers and 13 Jbeta primers. The repertoire was sequenced with immunoSEQ multiplex PCR; TCRdb's copy has only in-frame clones and lacks some. Of more than 100,000 clones listed, more than 65% were seen once; the top ten hold about a tenth. Sequenced input: PBMCs. Receptor source: a woman in her late teens or twenties in good health and CMV-seropositive.

V is TRBV28 and J is TRBJ1-4; TRBD1 aligns across 9 bases. J gave up 4 bases and V 6 bases, and 3 bases lay outside the gene matches. Germline CDR1 MDHEN, CDR2 SYDVKM. CDR3 length: 14 amino acids. CDR3 sequence: CASSQTGGNEKLFF. In nucleotides, the CDR3 is TGTGCCAGCAGCCAGACAGGGGGTAATGAAAAACTGTTTTTT.

The genes are TRBV27 and TRBJ1-1; TRBD1 might be the D (6 bases). This CDR3 has 16 amino acids. Germline V gene lookup returns CDR1 MNHEY and CDR2 SMNVEV (reference sequence). V shed 0 bases and J shed 5 bases, with 16 bases lying between them. The CDR3 nucleotides are TGTGCCAGCAGTTTATCGGCGGCGGGGGCGCAAACTGAAGCTTTCTTT. Translating it yields CASSLSAAGAQTEAFF.

The chain employs TRBV30 and TRBJ2-7; TRBD2 aligns across 12 bases. CDR1 and CDR2 from the germline V gene are GTSNPN and SVGIG (reference sequence). The length of the CDR3 is 14 residues. V trimming: 5 bases; J trimming: 6 bases; junction bases outside the gene matches: 8. As DNA, the CDR3 is TGTGCCTGGGGGAGACTAGCGGGAGTTGGCGAGCAGTACTTC. Amino acids: CAWGRLAGVGEQYF.

The chain recombines TRBV5-4 with TRBJ1-5; no clear D gene. V was trimmed by 4 bases and J by 6 bases, leaving 11 bases between them. The CDR3 spans 13 residues. The germline V gene has CDR1 SGHNT and CDR2 YYREEE (reference sequence). The CDR3 coding sequence is TGTGCCAGCAGCCAAAACGCCGGTCAGCCCCAGCATTTT. Translating it yields CASSQNAGQPQHF. Using reference TRBV5-4 and TRBJ1-5 for the parts outside the CDR3, the full variable domain is ETGVTQSPTHLIKTRGQQVTLRCSSQSGHNTVSWYQQALGQGPQFIFQYYREEENGRGNFPPRFSGLQFPNYSSELNVNALELDDSALYLCASSQNAGQPQHFGDGTRLSIL.

This sequence joins TRBV10-3 and TRBJ2-6; D gene uncertain. Germline-derived CDR1 and CDR2 are ENHRY and SYGVKD. The ends were cut back, 8 bases at V and 0 bases at J, with 11 bases in the middle. The length of the CDR3 is 15 residues. The CDR3 nucleotides read TGTGCCATCTCCTTCTCGGTCTCTGGGGCCAACGTCCTGACTTTC. As protein: CAISFSVSGANVLTF.

The V and J genes are TRBV19 and TRBJ1-5; D might be TRBD1 (6 bases). V was cut by 9 bases and J by 5 bases, with 20 bases left in between. This CDR3 spans 15 amino acids. Germline V gene sequence: CDR1 LNHDA, CDR2 SQIVND (reference sequence). The DNA of the CDR3 is TGTGCCAGCACGCCCATGGGGGGGCGCGATCAGCCCCAGCATTTT. Residues: CASTPMGGRDQPQHF.

This chain joins TRBV25-1 and TRBJ1-1; D ambiguous. The V end lost 8 bases, the J end lost 5 bases, and 9 bases lay between the germline ends. Germline CDR1 reads MGHDK; CDR2 reads SYGVNS. The CDR3 covers 11 residues. CDR3 DNA: TGTGCCAGCGCTCGAGGGACTGAAGCTTTCTTT. Protein product: CASARGTEAFF.

The J gene is TRBJ2-7, the V gene TRBV7-2; TRBD1 is a possible D gene (7 bases). The germline V and J ends were trimmed by 5 bases and 2 bases, with 16 bases remaining between them. Germline lookup yields CDR1 SGHTA and CDR2 FQGNSA. The CDR3 length is 15 residues. Written as DNA, the CDR3 is TGTGCCAGCAGCCGAGGGGCGGGACAGACCTACGAGCAGTACTTC. Amino acids: CASSRGAGQTYEQYF. The full variable domain, with the rest looked up from reference TRBV7-2 and TRBJ2-7, is GAGVSQSPSNKVTEKGKDVELRCDPISGHTALYWYRQSLGQGLEFLIYFQGNSAPDKSGLPSDRFSAERTGGSVSTLTIQRTQQEDSAVYLCASSRGAGQTYEQYFGPGTRLTVT.

The rearrangement uses TRBV4-3 and TRBJ2-7, with 7 positions matching TRBD1. The trim removed 1 base at V and 2 bases at J, leaving 5 bases unmatched. Germline values: CDR1 LGHNA, CDR2 YSLEER. CDR3 length: 15 amino acids. DNA for the CDR3: TGCGCCAGCAGCCAAGGGCAGGGGGTCCCCTACGAGCAGTACTTC. Translation gives CASSQGQGVPYEQYF.

J is TRBJ1-5 and V is TRBV27; D uncertain. Germline loops: CDR1 MNHEY, CDR2 SMNVEV (reference sequence). The CDR3 consists of 12 residues. Trimming took off 5 bases at V and 6 bases at J, with 8 bases between the two ends. CDR3 coding DNA: TGTGCCAGCAGTGCCGACTCTCAGCCCCAGCATTTT. Its protein product is CASSADSQPQHF.

This clone was observed a few times. The chain combines TRBV7-3 with TRBJ2-3; D might be TRBD2 (6 bases). CDR1 is SGHTA, CDR2 FQGTGA, per germline. CDR3 length: 13 amino acids. Trimming took off 0 bases at V and 14 bases at J, with 15 bases between the two ends. CDR3 nucleotides: TGTGCCAGCAGCTTAACCGCGGCTAGCGTTAGGTATTTT. The encoded protein is CASSLTAASVRYF.

This clone occurred once. The chain couples TRBV4-2 to TRBJ2-7, with TRBD2 matching 7 bases. The CDR3 contains 17 residues. Trimming removed 2 bases from V and 5 bases from J; junction bases left unmatched: 15. Germline V CDR1 and CDR2: LGHNA, YNFKEQ. CDR3 DNA sequence: TGTGCCAGCAGCCAATCCCAAGGAGAAGGGAGGGATAACGAGCAGTACTTC. Translation: CASSQSQGEGRDNEQYF.

The chain is built from TRBV5-4 and TRBJ1-2; no clear D gene. The CDR3 is 15 amino acids. V was shortened by 4 bases and J by 2 bases, with 15 bases between the two germline ends. In germline, CDR1 is SGHNT, CDR2 YYREEE (reference sequence). The CDR3 sequence: CASSDPAAGNYGYTF. The CDR3 DNA sequence: TGTGCCAGCAGCGATCCAGCGGCGGGAAACTATGGCTACACCTTC. Complete variable domain (other parts from reference TRBV5-4 and TRBJ1-2): ETGVTQSPTHLIKTRGQQVTLRCSSQSGHNTVSWYQQALGQGPQFIFQYYREEENGRGNFPPRFSGLQFPNYSSELNVNALELDDSALYLCASSDPAAGNYGYTFGSGTRLTVV.

The gene calls are TRBV2 and TRBJ2-5, with a possible D match to TRBD2 (5 bases). CDR1 is SNHLY and CDR2 is FYNNEI in the germline V gene. CDR3 length: 13 residues. Trimming took off 3 bases at V and 4 bases at J, with 9 bases between the two ends. The CDR3 protein is CASSDVGGETQYF. In DNA, the CDR3 is TGTGCCAGCAGTGATGTCGGAGGAGAGACCCAGTACTTC.

V usage is TRBV9 and J usage is TRBJ1-2, with D perhaps matching TRBD1 (5 bases). CDR1 is SGDLS, CDR2 YYNGEE, per germline. V was clipped by 7 bases and J by 7 bases, with 14 bases between them. This CDR3 is 12 amino acids long. CDR3 coding DNA: TGTGCCAGCTTAGGAGGGGAAGGTGGCTACACCTTC. This encodes CASLGGEGGYTF.

The genes are TRBV19 and TRBJ1-2; D is unresolved. The CDR3 has 12 amino acids. V was cut by 7 bases and J by 4 bases, with 10 bases left in between. CDR1 LNHDA and CDR2 SQIVND come from the germline V gene (reference sequence). The CDR3 reads CASKDGGYGYTF. In DNA form, the CDR3 reads TGTGCCAGTAAGGACGGAGGCTATGGCTACACCTTC.

The J gene is TRBJ1-1, the V gene TRBV29-1; unclear D gene. In germline, CDR1 is SQVTM, CDR2 ANQGSEA. The CDR3 has 14 residues. Trimming removed 3 bases at V and 6 bases at J, with 17 bases between. CDR3 sequence reads: CSVDEVVTSAEAFF. The DNA for the CDR3 is TGCAGCGTTGATGAGGTTGTAACTTCGGCTGAAGCTTTCTTT.

J is TRBJ2-2 and V is TRBV2; 10 nucleotides match TRBD1. CDR3 length: 15 residues. The junction had 7 bases not matched to a gene; V was cut back by 5 bases and J by 7 bases. The germline V gene has CDR1 SNHLY and CDR2 FYNNEI. CDR3 nucleotides: TGTGCCAGCAGTACGGACAGGGGGTTTGGCGGGGAGCTGTTTTTT. This sequence encodes CASSTDRGFGGELFF.

The chain recombines TRBV2 with TRBJ1-1, with D perhaps matching TRBD1 (6 bases). CDR1 is SNHLY and CDR2 is FYNNEI in the germline V gene. Trimming took off 10 bases at V and 6 bases at J, with 18 bases between the two ends. CDR3 length: 13 residues. CDR3 DNA: TGTGCCATCCTAAAGGGGGTGGCCGCTGAAGCTTTCTTT. This sequence encodes CAILKGVAAEAFF.

The chain employs TRBV12-2 and TRBJ2-5; the D call of TRBD2 is as the table states it, not checked on the DNA. TRBV12-2 is marked as a pseudogene. This CDR3 has 18 residues. The chain's CDR3 is CASRLAPDSGRPQETQYF. CDR3 sequence (DNA): TGTGCAAGTCGCTTAGCGCCGGATAGCGGGAGGCCTCAAGAGACCCAGTACTTC.

This sequence joins TRBV2 and TRBJ2-2; D might be TRBD2 (5 bases). The CDR3 totals 14 residues. V was shortened by 7 bases and J by 1 base, with 10 bases between the two germline ends. Germline V gene data show CDR1 as SNHLY and CDR2 as FYNNEI. The DNA for the CDR3 is TGTGCCAGCACTCGGGGAAGGAACACCGGGGAGCTGTTTTTT. The encoded protein is CASTRGRNTGELFF.

The rearrangement joins TRBV5-6 to TRBJ1-3; no reliable D call. Germline CDR1 SGHDT, CDR2 YYEEEE. The ends were cut back, 4 bases at V and 2 bases at J, with 19 bases in the middle. The CDR3 has 17 amino acids. The CDR3 DNA is TGTGCCAGCAGCCCCCGGTTGGTAGTCCGGGCTGGAAACACCATATATTTT. It is translated as CASSPRLVVRAGNTIYF.